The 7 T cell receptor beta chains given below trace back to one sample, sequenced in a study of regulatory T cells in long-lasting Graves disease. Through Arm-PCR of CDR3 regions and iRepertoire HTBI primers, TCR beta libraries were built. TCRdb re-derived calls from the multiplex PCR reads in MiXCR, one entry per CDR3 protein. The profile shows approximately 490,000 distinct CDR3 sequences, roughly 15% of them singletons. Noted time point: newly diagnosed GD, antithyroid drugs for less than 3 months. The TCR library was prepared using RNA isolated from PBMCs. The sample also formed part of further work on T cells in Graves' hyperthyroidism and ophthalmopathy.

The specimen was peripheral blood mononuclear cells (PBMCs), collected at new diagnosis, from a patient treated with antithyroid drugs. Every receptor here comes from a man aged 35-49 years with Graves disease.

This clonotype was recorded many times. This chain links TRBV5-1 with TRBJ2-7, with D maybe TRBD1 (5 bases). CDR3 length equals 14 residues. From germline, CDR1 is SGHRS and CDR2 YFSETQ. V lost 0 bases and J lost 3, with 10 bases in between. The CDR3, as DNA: TGCGCCAGCAGCTTGGGAGACAGATTCTACGAGCAGTACTTC. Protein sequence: CASSLGDRFYEQYF.

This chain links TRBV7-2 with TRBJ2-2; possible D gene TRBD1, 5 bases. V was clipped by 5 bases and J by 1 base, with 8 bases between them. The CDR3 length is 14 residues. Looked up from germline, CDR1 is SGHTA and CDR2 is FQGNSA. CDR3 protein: CASSIGQNTGELFF. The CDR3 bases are TGTGCCAGCAGCATAGGACAGAACACCGGGGAGCTGTTTTTT.

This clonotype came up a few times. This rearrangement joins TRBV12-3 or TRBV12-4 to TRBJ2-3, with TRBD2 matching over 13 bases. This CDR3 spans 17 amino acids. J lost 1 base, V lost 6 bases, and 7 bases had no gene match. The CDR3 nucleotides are TGTGCCAGCAGCCGGACTAGCGGGGGAATCGGCACAGATACGCAGTATTTT. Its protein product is CASSRTSGGIGTDTQYF.

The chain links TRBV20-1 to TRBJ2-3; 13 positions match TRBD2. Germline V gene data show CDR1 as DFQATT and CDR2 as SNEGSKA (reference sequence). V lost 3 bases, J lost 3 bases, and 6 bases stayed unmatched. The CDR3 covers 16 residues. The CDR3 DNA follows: TGCAGTGCTAGGGGACTAGCGGGATTGGCGACAGATACGCAGTATTTT. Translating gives CSARGLAGLATDTQYF.

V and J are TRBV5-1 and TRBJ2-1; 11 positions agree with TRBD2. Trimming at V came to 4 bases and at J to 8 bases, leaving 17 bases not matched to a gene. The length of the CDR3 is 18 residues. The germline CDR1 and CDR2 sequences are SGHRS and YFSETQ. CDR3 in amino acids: CASSPGHRIAGGRDEQFF. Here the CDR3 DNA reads TGCGCCAGCAGCCCGGGACACCGGATAGCGGGAGGGAGGGATGAGCAGTTCTTC.

DNA of the CDR3: TGTGCCAGCAGCCAAGAGACAGGGATTGGGGCCAACGTCCTGACTTTC. This encodes CASSQETGIGANVLTF. This chain uses TRBV3-1 with TRBJ2-6, with 7 bases that match TRBD1. The CDR3 sequence is 16 residues long. Per germline, CDR1 LGHDT and CDR2 YNNKEL (reference sequence). The V segment lost 0 bases and the J segment 3 bases; nucleotides outside the gene matches: 2.

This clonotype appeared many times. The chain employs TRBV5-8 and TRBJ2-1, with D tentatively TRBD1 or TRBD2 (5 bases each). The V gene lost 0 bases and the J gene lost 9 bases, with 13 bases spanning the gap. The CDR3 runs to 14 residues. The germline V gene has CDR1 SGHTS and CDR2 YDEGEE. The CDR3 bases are TGTGCCAGCAGCTTGGGGGGCGGACTTAGTGAGCAGTTCTTC. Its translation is CASSLGGGLSEQFF.